This T cell receptor beta chain stems from a study of blood T cell repertoires in COVID-19. Overall study context: Sites across the United States, Italy and Spain contributed samples from acute and convalescent COVID-19. From T cells, B-cell-depleted T cells, or PBMCs came the material, which was cDNA or gDNA.

Original handling: The authors estimated nucleated cell counts from reference gene primer amplification. Data came from immunoSEQ multiplex PCR; TCRdb stores just in-frame clones and leaves some out. That table is the source of V, J and clone size, and D and trimming were worked out from the DNA. The profile covers just over 300,000 clones, with 87% appearing a single time and about 2% taken by the ten largest. The ends lost 3 bases at V and 8 bases at J; junction bases unmatched: 4. The CDR3 runs 14 residues. Germline CDR1 SEHNR, CDR2 FQNEAQ (reference sequence). The V call is TRBV7-9, the J call TRBJ1-3, with 10 bases fitting TRBD1. The specimen sequenced was peripheral blood. This clonotype originated in a man aged 18-30 years with active or convalescent COVID-19. The CDR3 DNA reads TGTGCCAGCAGCTTCGGGACAGGGGTCGACACCATATATTTT. This gives the protein CASSFGTGVDTIYF.